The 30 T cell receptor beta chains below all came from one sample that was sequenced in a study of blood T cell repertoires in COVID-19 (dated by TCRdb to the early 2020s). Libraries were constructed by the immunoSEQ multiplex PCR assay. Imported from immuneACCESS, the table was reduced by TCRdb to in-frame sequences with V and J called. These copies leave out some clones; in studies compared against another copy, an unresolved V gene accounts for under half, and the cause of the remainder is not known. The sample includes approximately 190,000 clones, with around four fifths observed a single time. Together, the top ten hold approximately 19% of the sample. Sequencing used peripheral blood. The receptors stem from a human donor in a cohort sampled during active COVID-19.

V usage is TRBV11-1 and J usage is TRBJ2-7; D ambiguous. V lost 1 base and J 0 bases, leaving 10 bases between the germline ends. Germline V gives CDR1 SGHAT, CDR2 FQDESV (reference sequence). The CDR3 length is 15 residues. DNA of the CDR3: TGTGCCAGCAGCTTAGGTTTGTCGAGCTCCTACGAGCAGTACTTC. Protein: CASSLGLSSSYEQYF.

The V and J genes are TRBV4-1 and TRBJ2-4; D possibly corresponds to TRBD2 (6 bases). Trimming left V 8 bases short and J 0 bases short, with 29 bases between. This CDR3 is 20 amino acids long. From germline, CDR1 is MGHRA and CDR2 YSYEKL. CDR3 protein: CASARGWAGTGGLAKNIQYF. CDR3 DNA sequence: TGCGCCAGCGCAAGAGGGTGGGCGGGAACTGGAGGACTAGCCAAAAACATTCAGTACTTC.

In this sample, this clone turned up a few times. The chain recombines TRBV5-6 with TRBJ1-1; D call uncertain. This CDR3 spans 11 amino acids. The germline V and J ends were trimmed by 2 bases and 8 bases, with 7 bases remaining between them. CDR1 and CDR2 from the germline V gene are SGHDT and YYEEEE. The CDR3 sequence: CASSFGREAFF. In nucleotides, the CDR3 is TGTGCCAGCAGCTTCGGCAGGGAAGCTTTCTTT.

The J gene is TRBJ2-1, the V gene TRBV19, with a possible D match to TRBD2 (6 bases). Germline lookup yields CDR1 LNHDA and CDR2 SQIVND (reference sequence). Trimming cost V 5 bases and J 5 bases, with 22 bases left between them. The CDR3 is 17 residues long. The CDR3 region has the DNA TGTGCCAGTAGTTCCGGGGGTCGCTCCCGAAGGAACAATGAGCAGTTCTTC. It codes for CASSSGGRSRRNNEQFF.

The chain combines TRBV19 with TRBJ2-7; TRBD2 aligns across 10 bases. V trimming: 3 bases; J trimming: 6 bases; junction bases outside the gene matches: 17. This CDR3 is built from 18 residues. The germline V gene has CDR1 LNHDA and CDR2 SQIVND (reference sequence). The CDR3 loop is CASSIQLAGVGEFGEQYF. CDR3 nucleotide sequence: TGTGCCAGTAGTATCCAGCTAGCGGGAGTCGGTGAGTTCGGCGAGCAGTACTTC.

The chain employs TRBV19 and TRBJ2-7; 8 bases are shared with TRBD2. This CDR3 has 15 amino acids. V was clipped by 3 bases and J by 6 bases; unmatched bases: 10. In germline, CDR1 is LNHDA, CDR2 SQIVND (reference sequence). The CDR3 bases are TGTGCCAGTAGTATTTCCGGGACTAGAGGATCCGAGCAGTACTTC. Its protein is CASSISGTRGSEQYF.

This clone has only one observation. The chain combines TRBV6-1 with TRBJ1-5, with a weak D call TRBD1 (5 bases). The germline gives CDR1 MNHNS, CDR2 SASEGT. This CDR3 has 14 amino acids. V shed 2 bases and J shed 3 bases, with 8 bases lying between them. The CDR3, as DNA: TGTGCCAGCAGTGAACCAGGGAACAATCAGCCCCAGCATTTT. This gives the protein CASSEPGNNQPQHF.

The CDR3 bases are TGCGCCAGCAGCGTACAGGGTAGGAATGAAAAACTGTTTTTT. Translated: CASSVQGRNEKLFF. V is TRBV5-1 and J is TRBJ1-4; D possibly corresponds to TRBD1 (6 bases). In germline, CDR1 is SGHRS, CDR2 YFSETQ. CDR3 length: 14 residues. V was pared by 4 bases and J by 5 bases, with 12 bases between.

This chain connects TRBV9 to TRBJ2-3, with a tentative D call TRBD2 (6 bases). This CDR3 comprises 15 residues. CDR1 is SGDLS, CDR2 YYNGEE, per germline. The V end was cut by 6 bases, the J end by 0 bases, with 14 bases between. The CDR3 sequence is CASNPGGGSTDTQYF. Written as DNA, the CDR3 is TGTGCCAGCAATCCCGGGGGTGGTAGCACAGATACGCAGTATTTT.

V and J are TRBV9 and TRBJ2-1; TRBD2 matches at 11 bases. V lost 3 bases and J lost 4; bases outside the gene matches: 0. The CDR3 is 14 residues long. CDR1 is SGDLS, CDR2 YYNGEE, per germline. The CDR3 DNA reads TGTGCCAGCAGCGGGACTAGCGGGTACAATGAGCAGTTCTTC. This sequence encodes CASSGTSGYNEQFF.

CDR3 amino acids: CASSSIQVEGEAFF. The CDR3 region has the DNA TGTGCCAGCAGCTCGATACAGGTGGAGGGTGAAGCTTTCTTT. The rearrangement links TRBV11-2 to TRBJ1-1; TRBD1 is a possible D gene (5 bases). The CDR3 has 14 amino acids. Trimming cost V 4 bases and J 7 bases, with 16 bases left between them. Germline CDR1 is SGHAT and CDR2 is FQNNGV. Combining the CDR3 with reference TRBV11-2 and TRBJ1-1 gives the whole variable domain EAGVAQSPRYKIIEKRQSVAFWCNPISGHATLYWYQQILGQGPKLLIQFQNNGVVDDSQLPKDRFSAERLKGVDSTLKIQPAKLEDSAVYLCASSSIQVEGEAFFGQGTRLTVV.

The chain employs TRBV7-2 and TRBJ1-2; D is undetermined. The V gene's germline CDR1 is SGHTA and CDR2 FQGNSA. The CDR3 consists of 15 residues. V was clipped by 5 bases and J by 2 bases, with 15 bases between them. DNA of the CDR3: TGTGCCAGCAGCCCACACCCAGTTACGAACTATGGCTACACCTTC. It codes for CASSPHPVTNYGYTF.

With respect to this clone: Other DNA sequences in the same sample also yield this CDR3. The CDR3: CASSFVRGTDTQYF. In DNA, the CDR3 is TGTGCCAGCAGCTTCGTCAGGGGGACAGATACGCAGTATTTT. The chain has TRBV5-6 and TRBJ2-3, with 7 bases aligning to TRBD1. CDR3 length: 14 residues. Trimming cost V 2 bases and J 3 bases; bases outside gene matches: 3. Looked up from germline, CDR1 is SGHDT and CDR2 is YYEEEE.

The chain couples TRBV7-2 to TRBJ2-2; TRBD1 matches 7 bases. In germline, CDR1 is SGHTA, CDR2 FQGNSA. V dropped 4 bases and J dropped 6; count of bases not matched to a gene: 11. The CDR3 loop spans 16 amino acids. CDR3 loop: CASSWFPGQVPGELFF. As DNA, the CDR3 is TGTGCCAGCAGCTGGTTCCCCGGACAGGTCCCCGGGGAGCTGTTTTTT.

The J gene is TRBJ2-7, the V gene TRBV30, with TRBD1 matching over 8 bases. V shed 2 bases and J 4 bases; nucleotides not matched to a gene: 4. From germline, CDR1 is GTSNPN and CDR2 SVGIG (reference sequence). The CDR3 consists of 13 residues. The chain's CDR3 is CAWSIGTGYEQYV. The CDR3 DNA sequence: TGTGCCTGGAGTATAGGGACAGGTTACGAGCAGTACGTC.

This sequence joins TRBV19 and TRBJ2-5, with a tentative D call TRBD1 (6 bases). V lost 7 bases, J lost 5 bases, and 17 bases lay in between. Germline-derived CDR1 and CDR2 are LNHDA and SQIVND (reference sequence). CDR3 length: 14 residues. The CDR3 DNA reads TGTGCCAGTAAACATAACAGGGCGGCGGAGACCCAGTACTTC. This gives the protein CASKHNRAAETQYF.

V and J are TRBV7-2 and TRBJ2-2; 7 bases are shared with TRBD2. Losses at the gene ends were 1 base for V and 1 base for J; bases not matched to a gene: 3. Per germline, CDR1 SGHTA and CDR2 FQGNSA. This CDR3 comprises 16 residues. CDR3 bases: TGTGCCAGCAGCTTAGGCGGGGGTATGAACACCGGGGAGCTGTTTTTT. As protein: CASSLGGGMNTGELFF.

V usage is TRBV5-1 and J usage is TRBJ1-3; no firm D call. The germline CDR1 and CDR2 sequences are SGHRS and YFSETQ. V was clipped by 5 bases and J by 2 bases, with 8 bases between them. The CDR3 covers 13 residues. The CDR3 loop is CASSPPAGNTIYF. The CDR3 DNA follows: TGCGCCAGCAGTCCTCCGGCTGGAAACACCATATATTTT.

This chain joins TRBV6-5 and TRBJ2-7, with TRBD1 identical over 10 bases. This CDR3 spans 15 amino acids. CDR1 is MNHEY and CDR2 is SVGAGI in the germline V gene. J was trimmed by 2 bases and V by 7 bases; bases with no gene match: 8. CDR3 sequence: CASIDRGRVPYEQYF. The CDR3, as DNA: TGTGCCAGCATCGACAGGGGGCGCGTCCCCTACGAGCAGTACTTC.

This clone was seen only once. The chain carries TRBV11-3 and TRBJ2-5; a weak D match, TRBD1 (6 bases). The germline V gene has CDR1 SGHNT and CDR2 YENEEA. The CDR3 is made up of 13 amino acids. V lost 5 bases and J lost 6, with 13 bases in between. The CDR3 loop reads CASSRDRLQTQYF. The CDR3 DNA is TGTGCCAGCAGCCGCGACAGGCTTCAGACCCAGTACTTC.

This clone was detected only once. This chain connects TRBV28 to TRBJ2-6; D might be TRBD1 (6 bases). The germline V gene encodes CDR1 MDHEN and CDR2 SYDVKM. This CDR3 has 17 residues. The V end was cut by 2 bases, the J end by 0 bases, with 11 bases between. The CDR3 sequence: CASSLVGQHSGANVLTF. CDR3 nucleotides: TGTGCCAGCAGTTTAGTGGGACAACACTCTGGGGCCAACGTCCTGACTTTC.

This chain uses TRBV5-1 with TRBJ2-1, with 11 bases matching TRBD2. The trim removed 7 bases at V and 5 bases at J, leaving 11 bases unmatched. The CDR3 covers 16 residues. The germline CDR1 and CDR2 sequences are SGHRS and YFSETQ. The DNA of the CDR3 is TGCGCCAGCGGCGACCAGCTAGCGGGGGGACACAATGAGCAGTTCTTC. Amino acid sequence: CASGDQLAGGHNEQFF.

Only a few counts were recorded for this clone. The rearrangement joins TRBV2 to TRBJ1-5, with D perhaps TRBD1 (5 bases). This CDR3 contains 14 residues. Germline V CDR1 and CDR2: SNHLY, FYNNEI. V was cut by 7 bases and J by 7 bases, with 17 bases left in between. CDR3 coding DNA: TGTGCCAGCACGGAGAGCAGGGTGGTACAGCCCCAGCATTTT. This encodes CASTESRVVQPQHF.

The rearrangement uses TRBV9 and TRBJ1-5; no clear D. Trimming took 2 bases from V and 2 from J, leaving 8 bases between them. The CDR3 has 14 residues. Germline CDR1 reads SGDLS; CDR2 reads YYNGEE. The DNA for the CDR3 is TGTGCCAGCAGCGTCGGCCAGGGCAATCAGCCCCAGCATTTT. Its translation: CASSVGQGNQPQHF.

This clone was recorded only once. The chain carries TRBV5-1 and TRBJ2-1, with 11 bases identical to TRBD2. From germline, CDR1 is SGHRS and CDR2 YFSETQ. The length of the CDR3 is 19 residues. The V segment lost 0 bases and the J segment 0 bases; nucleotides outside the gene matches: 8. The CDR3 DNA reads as TGCGCCAGCAGCTTGGGACTAGCGGGGTTGGGGAGCTCCTACAATGAGCAGTTCTTC. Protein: CASSLGLAGLGSSYNEQFF.

CDR3 loop: CASSKRLGYGEAFF. The CDR3 DNA follows: TGTGCCAGCAGCAAAAGACTAGGTTACGGGGAAGCTTTCTTT. The V gene is TRBV21-1, the J gene TRBJ1-1. TRBV21-1 is a listed pseudogene. This CDR3 is built from 14 residues.

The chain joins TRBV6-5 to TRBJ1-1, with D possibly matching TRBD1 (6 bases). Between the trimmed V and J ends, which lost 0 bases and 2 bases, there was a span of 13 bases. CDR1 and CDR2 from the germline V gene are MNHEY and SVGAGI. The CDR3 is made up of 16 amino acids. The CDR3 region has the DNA TGTGCCAGCAGTTACTCGACCGGACAGCAAAACACTGAAGCTTTCTTT. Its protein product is CASSYSTGQQNTEAFF.

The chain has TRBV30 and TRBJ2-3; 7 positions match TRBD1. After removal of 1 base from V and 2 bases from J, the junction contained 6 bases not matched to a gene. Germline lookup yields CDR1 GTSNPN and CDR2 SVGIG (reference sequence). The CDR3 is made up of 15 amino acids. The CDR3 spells CAWSEGAVITDTQYF. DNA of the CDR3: TGTGCCTGGAGTGAGGGGGCTGTTATCACAGATACGCAGTATTTT.

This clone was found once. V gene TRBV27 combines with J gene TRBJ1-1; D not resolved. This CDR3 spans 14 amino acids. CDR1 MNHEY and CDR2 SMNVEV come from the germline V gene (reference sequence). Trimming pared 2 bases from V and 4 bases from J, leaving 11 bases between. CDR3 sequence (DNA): TGTGCCAGCAGTTTAAGCGGGCTGATCACTGAAGCTTTCTTT. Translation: CASSLSGLITEAFF.

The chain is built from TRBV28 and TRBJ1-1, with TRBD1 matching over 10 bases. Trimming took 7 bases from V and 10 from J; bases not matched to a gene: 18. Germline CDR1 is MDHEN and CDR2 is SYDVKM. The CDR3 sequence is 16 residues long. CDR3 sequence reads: CASIKNPGQGSLGAFF. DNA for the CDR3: TGTGCCAGCATTAAAAACCCGGGACAGGGGTCTTTAGGAGCTTTCTTT.